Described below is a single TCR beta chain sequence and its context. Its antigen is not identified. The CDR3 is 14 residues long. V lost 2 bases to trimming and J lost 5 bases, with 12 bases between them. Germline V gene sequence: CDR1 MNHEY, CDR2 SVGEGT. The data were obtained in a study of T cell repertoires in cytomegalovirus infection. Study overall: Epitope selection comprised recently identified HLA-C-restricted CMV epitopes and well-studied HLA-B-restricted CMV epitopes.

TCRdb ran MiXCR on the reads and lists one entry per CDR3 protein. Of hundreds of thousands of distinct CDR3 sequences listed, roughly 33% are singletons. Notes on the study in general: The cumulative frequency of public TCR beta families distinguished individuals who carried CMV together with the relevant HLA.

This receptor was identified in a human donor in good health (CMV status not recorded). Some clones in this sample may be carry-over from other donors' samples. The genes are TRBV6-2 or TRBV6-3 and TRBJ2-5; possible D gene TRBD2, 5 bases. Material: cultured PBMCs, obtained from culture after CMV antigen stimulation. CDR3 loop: CASSYDGEKETQYF. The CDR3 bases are TGTGCCAGCAGTTACGATGGGGAGAAGGAGACCCAGTACTTC.